Listed below are T cell receptor beta chains from one sample, sequenced in a study of blood T cell repertoires in COVID-19. TCRdb's table, derived via immunoSEQ multiplex PCR, lists solely in-frame clones and lacks some. The sample consists of about 200,000 clones, 70% to 90% of them appearing once. Sequencing used peripheral blood. The receptor set was obtained from a man in his forties with acute or convalescent COVID-19. Each CDR3 is given with its conserved first and last residue. The order of the fields is clone size, J gene, V gene, D gene, CDR3 DNA, CDR3 protein. D genes are given only for firm matches. Clone size, where shown, is once, few, many, or a class for clones that have expanded.

>NA|TRBJ2-5|TRBV5-1|TRBD1
TGCGCCAGCAGATCAGGGGGCGGGGAAGAGACCCAGTACTTC
CASRSGGGEETQYF
>once|TRBJ2-2|TRBV14|NA
TGTGCCAGCAGCCAAGACTCCGGCGGGATCGGGGAGCTGTTTTTT
CASSQDSGGIGELFF
>NA|TRBJ2-4|TRBV19|TRBD1
TGTGCCAGTAGTATAGTCGCGACAGGGGGAACCTTAGCCAAAAACATTCAGTACTTC
CASSIVATGGTLAKNIQYF
>NA|TRBJ2-5|TRBV19|NA
TGTGCCAGTAGTATACAGATTCAAGAGACCCAGTACTTC
CASSIQIQETQYF
>NA|TRBJ1-5|TRBV9|TRBD1
TGTGCCAGCAGCGTAGGGGGACAGGGCAATCAGCCCCAGCATTTT
CASSVGGQGNQPQHF
>NA|TRBJ2-4|TRBV19|NA
TGTGCCAGTAGTGTGACTGTAGCCAAAAACATTCAGTACTTC
CASSVTVAKNIQYF
>NA|TRBJ2-1|TRBV14|NA
TGTGCCAGCAGCCTTTCGGGGATTCGGTACAATGAGCAGTTCTTC
CASSLSGIRYNEQFF
>NA|TRBJ2-1|TRBV6-6|TRBD1
TGTGCCAGCAGTGACCATTGGACAGGGAGTGAGCAGTTCTTC
CASSDHWTGSEQFF
>NA|TRBJ1-2|TRBV6-5|NA
TGTGCCAGCGGTCCCTCAGGGGCGACCTATGGCTACACCTTC
CASGPSGATYGYTF
>NA|TRBJ1-2|TRBV6-5|TRBD1
TGTGCCAGTCAGGGGGCGAAGTCTGGCTACACCTTC
CASQGAKSGYTF
>once|TRBJ2-1|TRBV9|TRBD1
TGTGCCAGCAAGCCGGGACAGGCAAACAATGAGCAGTTCTTC
CASKPGQANNEQFF
>NA|TRBJ1-1|TRBV28|NA
TGTGCCACTTCACGACAGGTGAACACTGAAGCTTTCTTT
CATSRQVNTEAFF
>NA|TRBJ2-3|TRBV5-1|TRBD2
TGCGCCAGCAGCCCGCTCCCCTTACTAGCGGGGGGCACAGATACGCAGTATTTT
CASSPLPLLAGGTDTQYF
>NA|TRBJ2-7|TRBV9|TRBD2
TGTGCCAGCAGCGCCGTAGAGCGACGGGGGGAATACGAGCAGTACTTC
CASSAVERRGEYEQYF
>NA|TRBJ1-1|TRBV9|NA
TGTGCCAGCAGCGCCATGGGACAGAACACTGAAGCTTTCTTT
CASSAMGQNTEAFF
>NA|TRBJ2-7|TRBV7-8|NA
TGTGCCAGCAGCCACGGGGGCGAGCAGTACTTC
CASSHGGEQYF
>NA|TRBJ2-3|TRBV29-1|TRBD2
TGCAGCCTAGCGGGGGCCACAGATACGCAGTATTTT
CSLAGATDTQYF
>NA|TRBJ1-3|TRBV10-3|NA
TGTGCCATCAGTGAGCCTACGGGGAAAAGATCGCGTGAGTCTGGAAACACCATATATTTT
CAISEPTGKRSRESGNTIYF
>NA|TRBJ1-2|TRBV10-1|NA
TGCGCCAGCAGTGATAAACAGCTATATGGCTACACCTTC
CASSDKQLYGYTF
>once|TRBJ2-3|TRBV2|NA
TGTGCCAGCAGTGACCTGGGGGGAACTAGCACAGATACGCAGTATTTT
CASSDLGGTSTDTQYF
>NA|TRBJ2-1|TRBV19|TRBD1
TGTGCCAGTAGTATAGGTCGGACAGGGGTCGACAATGAGCAGTTCTTC
CASSIGRTGVDNEQFF
>NA|TRBJ1-1|TRBV6-5|NA
TGTGCCAGCAGACCCCCGCGGCCCTCTGAAGCTTTCTTT
CASRPPRPSEAFF
>NA|TRBJ2-2|TRBV6-4|NA
TGTGCCAGCCGAGAACAGTCTGGATCCGGGGAGCTGTTTTTT
CASREQSGSGELFF
>NA|TRBJ2-1|TRBV30|NA
TGTGCCTGGAGTGGGGCAGTGAGCTCCTACAATGAGCAGTTCTTC
CAWSGAVSSYNEQFF
>once|TRBJ2-7|TRBV5-6|NA
TGTGCCAGCAGCTTGCGCACAGGGTCCCCTTACGAGCAGTACTTC
CASSLRTGSPYEQYF
>NA|TRBJ1-5|TRBV7-2|NA
TGTGCCAGCAGCTTCGCAGGGACACCAGGCAATCAGCCCCAGCATTTT
CASSFAGTPGNQPQHF
>once|TRBJ1-1|TRBV18|NA
TGTGCCAGCAGTGATGCCAGAAACACTGAAGCTTTCTTT
CASSDARNTEAFF
>NA|TRBJ2-1|TRBV7-2|NA
TGTGCCAGCAGCATTAGCGAGAGCTCCTACAATGAGCAGTTCTTC
CASSISESSYNEQFF
>NA|TRBJ2-5|TRBV3-1/TRBV3-2|NA
TGTGCCAGCAGCCAAATGACAGGTGGAGAGACCCAGTACTTC
CASSQMTGGETQYF
>NA|TRBJ2-2|TRBV27|NA
TGTGCCAGCAGAGGGGGAGCCCACAGAGCCGGGGAGCTGTTTTTT
CASRGGAHRAGELFF
>NA|TRBJ2-3|TRBV5-1|NA
TGCGCCAGCAGCCTGGGAGCGCTAGATACGCAGTATTTT
CASSLGALDTQYF
>NA|TRBJ2-5|TRBV9|NA
TGTGCCAGCAGCCCTCAGGGAAAAAAAGAGACCCAGTACTTC
CASSPQGKKETQYF
>NA|TRBJ2-7|TRBV12-3/TRBV12-4|TRBD1
TGTGCCAGCAGAAGACAGGGGTCCTACGAGCAGTACTTC
CASRRQGSYEQYF
>NA|TRBJ2-5|TRBV27|TRBD1
TGTGCCAGCAGGGAGGACAGGGCCTTCAAGACCCAGTACTTC
CASREDRAFKTQYF
>NA|TRBJ1-1|TRBV7-2|NA
TGTGCCAGCAGCTTAGGGGTCGGAGGGGAAGCTTTCTTT
CASSLGVGGEAFF
>NA|TRBJ2-3|TRBV28|NA
TGTGCCAGCACGGGGAATGCAGATACGCAGTATTTT
CASTGNADTQYF
>NA|TRBJ2-7|TRBV5-1|TRBD2
TGCGCCAGCAGCTTAGGCGGGAGTAACTACGAGCAGTACTTC
CASSLGGSNYEQYF
>NA|TRBJ1-5|TRBV28|NA
TGTGCCAGCAGGGGCTTGACAGGAAACAATCAGCCCCAGCATTTT
CASRGLTGNNQPQHF
>NA|TRBJ2-7|TRBV4-1|TRBD1
TGCGCCAGCGGACAGGGGGCATTTGAAGAGCAGTACTTC
CASGQGAFEEQYF
>once|TRBJ2-3|TRBV7-3|TRBD2
TGTGCCAGCAGCCCGCGTCTAGCGGGAGAGGTAGATACGCAGTATTTT
CASSPRLAGEVDTQYF
>NA|TRBJ2-6|TRBV13|TRBD1
TGTGCCAGCAGCTCGTTCCGGGACAGGGCTTTCTCTGGGGCCAACGTCCTGATTTTC
CASSSFRDRAFSGANVLIF
>NA|TRBJ2-2|TRBV5-8|TRBD1
TGTGCCAGCAACCGACGACAGGGAGTCGGGGAGCTGTTTTTT
CASNRRQGVGELFF
>NA|TRBJ2-3|TRBV7-2|TRBD2
TGTGCCAGCAGCTTTGGCGGGGGGGAGGCGGATACGCAGTATTTT
CASSFGGGEADTQYF
>NA|TRBJ1-4|TRBV10-3|NA
TGTGCCTCATCACTGAGGGGGACTAATGAAAAACTGTTTTTT
CASSLRGTNEKLFF
>NA|TRBJ1-2|TRBV19|NA
TGTGCCAGTAACCGGGATATCTATGGCTACACCTTC
CASNRDIYGYTF
>NA|TRBJ2-1|TRBV14|NA
TGTGCCAGCAGCCAAGTGCCCGGACTACACAATGAGCAGTTCTTC
CASSQVPGLHNEQFF